This TCR beta chain originates from a study of control samples from healthy donors and cancer patients. J lost 5 bases, V lost 8 bases, and 19 bases had no gene match. This CDR3 spans 19 amino acids. The germline CDR1 and CDR2 sequences are SNHLY and FYNNEI. Assay used: immunoSEQ multiplex PCR; TCRdb lists only in-frame clones, some missing. The data hold about 83,000 clones, with 75% to 95% observed a single time. Sequenced input: blood. This sequence was found in a young man in good health. The genes are TRBV2 and TRBJ2-2; 11 nucleotides agree with TRBD2. The CDR3 nucleotides are TGTGCCAGCTCATCCATCGGCGTTAGCGGGGGGGCCATAACCGGGGAGCTGTTTTTT. Translating it yields CASSSIGVSGGAITGELFF. Variable domain in full (rest from reference TRBV2 and TRBJ2-2): EPEVTQTPSHQVTQMGQEVILRCVPISNHLYFYWYRQILGQKVEFLVSFYNNEISEKSEIFDDQFSVERPDGSNFTLKIRSTKLEDSAMYFCASSSIGVSGGAITGELFFGEGSRLTVL.